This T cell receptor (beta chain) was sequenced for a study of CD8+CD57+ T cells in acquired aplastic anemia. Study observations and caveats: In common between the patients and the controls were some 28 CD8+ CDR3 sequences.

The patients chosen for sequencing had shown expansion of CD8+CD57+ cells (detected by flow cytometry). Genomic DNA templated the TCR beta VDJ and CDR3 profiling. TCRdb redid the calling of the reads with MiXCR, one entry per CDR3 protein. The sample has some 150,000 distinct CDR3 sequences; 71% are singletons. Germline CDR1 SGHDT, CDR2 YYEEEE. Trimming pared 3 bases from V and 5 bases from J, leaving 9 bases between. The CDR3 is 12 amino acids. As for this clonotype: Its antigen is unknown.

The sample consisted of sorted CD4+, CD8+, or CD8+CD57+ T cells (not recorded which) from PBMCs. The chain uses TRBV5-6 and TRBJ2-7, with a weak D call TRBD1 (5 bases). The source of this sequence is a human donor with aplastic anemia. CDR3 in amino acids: CASSSDSDEQYF. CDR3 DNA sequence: TGTGCCAGCAGCTCAGACAGCGACGAGCAGTACTTC.